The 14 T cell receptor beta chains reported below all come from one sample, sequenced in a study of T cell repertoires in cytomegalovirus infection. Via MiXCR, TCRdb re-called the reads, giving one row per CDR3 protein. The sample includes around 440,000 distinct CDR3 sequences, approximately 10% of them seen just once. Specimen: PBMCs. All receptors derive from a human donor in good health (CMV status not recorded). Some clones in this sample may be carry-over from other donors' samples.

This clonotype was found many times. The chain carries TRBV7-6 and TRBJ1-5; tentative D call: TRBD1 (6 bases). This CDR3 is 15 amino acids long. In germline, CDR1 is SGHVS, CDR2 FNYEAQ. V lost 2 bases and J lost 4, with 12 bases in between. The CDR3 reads CASSLTPGQNQPQHF. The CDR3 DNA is TGTGCCAGCAGCTTAACCCCCGGACAGAATCAGCCCCAGCATTTT.

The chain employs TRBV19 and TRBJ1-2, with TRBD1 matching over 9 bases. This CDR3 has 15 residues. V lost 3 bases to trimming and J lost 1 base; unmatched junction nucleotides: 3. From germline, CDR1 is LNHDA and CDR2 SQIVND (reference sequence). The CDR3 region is CASSIRTGDNYGYTF. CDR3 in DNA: TGTGCCAGTAGTATCCGGACAGGGGATAACTATGGCTACACCTTC.

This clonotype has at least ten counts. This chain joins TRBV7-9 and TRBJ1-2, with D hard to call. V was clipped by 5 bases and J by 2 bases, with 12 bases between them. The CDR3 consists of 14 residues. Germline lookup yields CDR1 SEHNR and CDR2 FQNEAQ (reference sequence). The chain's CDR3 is CASSPGQMNYGYTF. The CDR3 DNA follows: TGTGCCAGCAGCCCCGGGCAGATGAACTATGGCTACACCTTC.

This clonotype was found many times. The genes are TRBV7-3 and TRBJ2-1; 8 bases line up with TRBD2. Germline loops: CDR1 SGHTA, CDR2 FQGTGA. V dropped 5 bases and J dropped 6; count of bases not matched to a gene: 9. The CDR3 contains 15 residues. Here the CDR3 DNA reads TGTGCCAGCAGCCCCGGGCGCGGGGGGACCAATGAGCAGTTCTTC. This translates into CASSPGRGGTNEQFF. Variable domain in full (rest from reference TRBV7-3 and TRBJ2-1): GAGVSQTPSNKVTEKGKYVELRCDPISGHTALYWYRQSLGQGPEFLIYFQGTGAADDSGLPNDRFFAVRPEGSVSTLKIQRTERGDSAVYLCASSPGRGGTNEQFFGPGTRLTVL.

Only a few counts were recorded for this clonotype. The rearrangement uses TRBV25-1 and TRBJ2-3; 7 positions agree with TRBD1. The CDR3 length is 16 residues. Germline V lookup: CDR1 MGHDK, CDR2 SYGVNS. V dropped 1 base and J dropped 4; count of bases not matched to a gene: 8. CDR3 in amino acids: CASSEFNSGTADTQYF. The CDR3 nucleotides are TGTGCCAGCAGTGAATTTAACTCCGGGACAGCAGATACGCAGTATTTT. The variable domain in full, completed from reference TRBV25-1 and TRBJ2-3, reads EADIYQTPRYLVIGTGKKITLECSQTMGHDKMYWYQQDPGMELHLIHYSYGVNSTEKGDLSSESTVSRIRTEHFPLTLESARPSHTSQYLCASSEFNSGTADTQYFGPGTRLTVL.

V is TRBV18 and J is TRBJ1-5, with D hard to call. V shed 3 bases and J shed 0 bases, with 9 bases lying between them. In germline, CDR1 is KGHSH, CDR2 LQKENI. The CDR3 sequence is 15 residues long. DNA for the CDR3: TGTGCCAGCTCACCCGCCGTCAATAGCAATCAGCCCCAGCATTTT. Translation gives CASSPAVNSNQPQHF.

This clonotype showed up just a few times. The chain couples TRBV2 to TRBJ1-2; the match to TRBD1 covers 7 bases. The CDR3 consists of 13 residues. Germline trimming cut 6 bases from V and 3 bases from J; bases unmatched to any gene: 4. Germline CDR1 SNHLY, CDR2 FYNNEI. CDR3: CASRFGQDYGYTF. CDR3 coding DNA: TGTGCCAGCAGATTCGGACAGGACTATGGCTACACCTTC.

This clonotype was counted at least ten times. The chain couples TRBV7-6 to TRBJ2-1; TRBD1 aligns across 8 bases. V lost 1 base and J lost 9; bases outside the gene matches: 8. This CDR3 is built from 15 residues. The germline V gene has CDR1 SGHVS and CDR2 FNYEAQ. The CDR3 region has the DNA TGTGCCAGCAGCTTAGTAGGACAGGGTGGAGGTGAGCAGTTCTTC. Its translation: CASSLVGQGGGEQFF.

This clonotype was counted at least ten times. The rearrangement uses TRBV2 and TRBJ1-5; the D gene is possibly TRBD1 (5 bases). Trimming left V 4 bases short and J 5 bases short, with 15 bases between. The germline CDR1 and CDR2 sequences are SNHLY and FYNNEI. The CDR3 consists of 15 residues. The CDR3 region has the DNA TGTGCCAGCAGTGGGCCCCGAAGGGGATATCAGCCCCAGCATTTT. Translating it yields CASSGPRRGYQPQHF. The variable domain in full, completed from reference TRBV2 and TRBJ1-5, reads EPEVTQTPSHQVTQMGQEVILRCVPISNHLYFYWYRQILGQKVEFLVSFYNNEISEKSEIFDDQFSVERPDGSNFTLKIRSTKLEDSAMYFCASSGPRRGYQPQHFGDGTRLSIL.

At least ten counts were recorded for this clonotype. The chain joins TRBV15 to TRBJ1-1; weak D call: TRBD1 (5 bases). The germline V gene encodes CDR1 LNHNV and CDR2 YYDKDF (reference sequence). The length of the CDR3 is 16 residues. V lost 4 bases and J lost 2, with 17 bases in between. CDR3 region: CATSTETGGRNTEAFF. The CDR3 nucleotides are TGTGCCACCAGCACCGAAACCGGGGGTAGAAACACTGAAGCTTTCTTT.

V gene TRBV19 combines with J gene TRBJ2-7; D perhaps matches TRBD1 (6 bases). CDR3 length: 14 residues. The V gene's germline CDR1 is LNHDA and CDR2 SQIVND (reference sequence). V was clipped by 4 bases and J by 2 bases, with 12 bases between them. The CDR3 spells CASSRPGATYEQYF. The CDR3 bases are TGTGCCAGTAGTAGGCCAGGGGCTACCTACGAGCAGTACTTC.

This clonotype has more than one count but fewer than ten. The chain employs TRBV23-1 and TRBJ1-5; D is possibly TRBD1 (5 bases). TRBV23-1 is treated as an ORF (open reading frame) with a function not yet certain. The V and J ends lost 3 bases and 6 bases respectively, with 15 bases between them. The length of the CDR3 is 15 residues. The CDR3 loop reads CASSHSVGGGQPQHF. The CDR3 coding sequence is TGCGCCAGCAGTCACTCAGTCGGGGGTGGTCAGCCCCAGCATTTT.

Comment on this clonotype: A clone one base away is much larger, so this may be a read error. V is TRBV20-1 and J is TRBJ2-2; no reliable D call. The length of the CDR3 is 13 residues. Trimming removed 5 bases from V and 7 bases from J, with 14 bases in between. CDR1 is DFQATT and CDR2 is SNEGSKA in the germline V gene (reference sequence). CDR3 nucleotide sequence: TGCAGTGCTCAACTAACCCTTCTCGGGGAGCTGTTTTTT. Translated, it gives CSAQLTLLGELFF.

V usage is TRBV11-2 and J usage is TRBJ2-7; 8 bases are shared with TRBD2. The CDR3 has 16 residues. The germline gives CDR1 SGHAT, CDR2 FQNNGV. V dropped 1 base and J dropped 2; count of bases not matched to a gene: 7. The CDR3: CASSLGGSGDPYEQYF. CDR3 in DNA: TGTGCCAGCAGCTTAGGGGGTAGCGGGGACCCCTACGAGCAGTACTTC.